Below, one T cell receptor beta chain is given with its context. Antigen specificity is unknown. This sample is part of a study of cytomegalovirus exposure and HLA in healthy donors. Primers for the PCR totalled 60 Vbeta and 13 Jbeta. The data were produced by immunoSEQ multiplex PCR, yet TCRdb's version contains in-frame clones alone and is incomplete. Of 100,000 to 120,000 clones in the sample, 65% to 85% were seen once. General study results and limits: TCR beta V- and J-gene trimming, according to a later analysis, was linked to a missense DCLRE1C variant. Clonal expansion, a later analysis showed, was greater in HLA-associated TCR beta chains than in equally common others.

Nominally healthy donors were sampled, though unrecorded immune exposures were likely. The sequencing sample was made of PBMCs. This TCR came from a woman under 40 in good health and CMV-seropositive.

Here the CDR3 DNA reads TGTGCCAGTAGCCATACTTCAGGGGCTACAAACTCTGGAAACACCATATATTTT. Translated: CASSHTSGATNSGNTIYF. This chain connects TRBV19 to TRBJ1-3, with a tentative D call TRBD1 (6 bases). The length of the CDR3 is 18 residues. Germline lookup yields CDR1 LNHDA and CDR2 SQIVND (reference sequence). The V gene lost 6 bases and the J gene lost 0 bases, with 21 bases spanning the gap. The entire variable domain, with the rest obtained from reference TRBV19 and TRBJ1-3, is as follows: DGGITQSPKYLFRKEGQNVTLSCEQNLNHDAMYWYRQDPGQGLRLIYYSQIVNDFQKGDIAEGYSVSREKKESFPLTVTSAQKNPTAFYLCASSHTSGATNSGNTIYFGEGSWLTVV.